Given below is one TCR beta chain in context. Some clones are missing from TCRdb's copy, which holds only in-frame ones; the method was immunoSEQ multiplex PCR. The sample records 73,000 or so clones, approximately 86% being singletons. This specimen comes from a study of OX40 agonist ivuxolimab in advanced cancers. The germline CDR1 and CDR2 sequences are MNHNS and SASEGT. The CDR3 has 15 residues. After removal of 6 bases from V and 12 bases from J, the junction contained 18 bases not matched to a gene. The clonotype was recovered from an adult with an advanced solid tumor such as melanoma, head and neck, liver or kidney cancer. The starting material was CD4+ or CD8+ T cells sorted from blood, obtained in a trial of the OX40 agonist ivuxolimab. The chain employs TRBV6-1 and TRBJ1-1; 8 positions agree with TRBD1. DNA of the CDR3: TGTGCCAGCAGGCCCCAGGGGGCGCTAAGGGGTGACCCTTTCTTT. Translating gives CASRPQGALRGDPFF.